This is a list of T cell receptor beta chains from one sample in a study of blood T cell repertoires in COVID-19. The method was immunoSEQ multiplex PCR; TCRdb's version includes in-frame clones alone and lacks a portion of them. Here the sample spans some 250,000 clones, approximately 86% being singletons. Sequencing used peripheral blood. All receptors derive from a woman aged 25 to 45 who had recovered from COVID-19. CDR3s include the opening cysteine and the closing phenylalanine or tryptophan. A D gene is named only where the DNA matches it firmly. Where a row states a size, it is once, few, many or the class of an expanded clone; other rows omit it.

j_call | v_call | d_call | clone_size | cdr3_nt | cdr3_aa
TRBJ2-2 | TRBV5-1 | TRBD2 | NA | TGCGCCAGCAGCTTGGCACTAGCGGGGGTCCTCACCGGGGAGCTGTTTTTT | CASSLALAGVLTGELFF
TRBJ1-5 | TRBV2 | NA | once | TGTGCCAGCAGTGAAATGGGAGGAAATCAGCCCCAGCATTTT | CASSEMGGNQPQHF
TRBJ1-5 | TRBV10-2 | NA | NA | TGCGCCAGCAGTGAAAGCGGGGCCAATCAGCCCCAGCATTTT | CASSESGANQPQHF
TRBJ2-7 | TRBV11-1 | NA | NA | TGTGCCAGCAGCGACGGGGTCAGACTAACCTACGAGCAGTACTTC | CASSDGVRLTYEQYF
TRBJ2-1 | TRBV4-1 | TRBD2 | NA | TGCGCCAGCAGCCAAGATCATCTAGCGGCCTACAATGAGCAGTTCTTC | CASSQDHLAAYNEQFF
TRBJ1-1 | TRBV5-6 | NA | NA | TGTGCCAGCAGCTTGTGGGGCAGCTCCGAAAACACTGAAGCTTTCTTT | CASSLWGSSENTEAFF
TRBJ1-2 | TRBV19 | NA | once | TGTGCCAGTAGTATAATTTTCCAGGCGACAGGTGGCTACACCTTC | CASSIIFQATGGYTF
TRBJ1-2 | TRBV7-9 | NA | NA | TGTGCCAGCGGCGGGGGCTACACCTTC | CASGGGYTF
TRBJ2-5 | TRBV9 | TRBD2 | once | TGTGCCAGCAGCTCCTTGGGGTCCGCGGGGGGGGCCGGAATCGGGACCCAGTACTTC | CASSSLGSAGGAGIGTQYF
TRBJ2-7 | TRBV29-1 | TRBD2 | NA | TGCAGCGTTTCCTGGACTAGCGGCAACTACGAGCAGTACTTC | CSVSWTSGNYEQYF
TRBJ1-2 | TRBV4-2 | TRBD1 | NA | TGTGCCAGCAGCCTTGGACAGGAAAGGGGCTATGGCTACACCTTC | CASSLGQERGYGYTF
TRBJ1-5 | TRBV10-3 | TRBD1 | NA | TGTGCCATCAGTGAGGACAGGGAATATCAGCCCCAGCATTTT | CAISEDREYQPQHF
TRBJ2-2 | TRBV5-1 | TRBD1 | NA | TGCGCCAGCAGCCCACTGACAGGGTCCACCGGGGAGCTGTTTTTT | CASSPLTGSTGELFF
TRBJ2-5 | TRBV2 | TRBD1 | NA | TGTGCCAGTGGGACAGAAGAGACCCAGTACTTC | CASGTEETQYF
TRBJ1-1 | TRBV27 | NA | NA | TGTGCCAGCAGTTATGCCATACAGGGATCTGCTGAAGCTTTCTTT | CASSYAIQGSAEAFF
TRBJ2-3 | TRBV5-4 | NA | NA | TGTGCCAGCAGCATCTACCTCACAGATACGCAGTATTTT | CASSIYLTDTQYF
TRBJ2-2 | TRBV5-1 | TRBD1 | NA | TGCGCCAGCAGCGCAGGACAGGGTCGGGGCGGGGAGCTGTTTTTT | CASSAGQGRGGELFF
TRBJ2-7 | TRBV9 | NA | NA | TGTGCCAGCAGCGTAGCTACAGGGTCGGGAGAGCAGTACTTC | CASSVATGSGEQYF
TRBJ1-2 | TRBV6-5 | TRBD1 | once | TGTGCCAGCAGCCCGACAGGGTACGGCTACACCTTC | CASSPTGYGYTF
TRBJ2-1 | TRBV25-1 | NA | NA | TGTGCCACCACCGGGAACCTCGACTACAATGAGCAGTTCTTC | CATTGNLDYNEQFF
TRBJ1-2 | TRBV2 | NA | NA | TGTGCCAGCAGTCGGGACACCGGCTATGGCTACACCTTC | CASSRDTGYGYTF
TRBJ2-2 | TRBV27 | TRBD1 | few | TGTGCCAGCAGTTTCGGGACAGGGAACACCGGGGAGCTGTTTTTT | CASSFGTGNTGELFF
TRBJ2-3 | TRBV7-3 | TRBD2 | NA | TGTGCCAGCAGCTTAATGGGACTAGCGGGGGGCACAGATACGCAGTATTTT | CASSLMGLAGGTDTQYF
TRBJ1-3 | TRBV7-2 | NA | NA | TGTGCCAGCAGCTTAGCGATTGGGGGGGAGGCTGGAAACACCATATATTTT | CASSLAIGGEAGNTIYF
TRBJ2-7 | TRBV11-2 | NA | once | TGTGCCAGCAGCCTTATCCCGGACAGAAGGGGCGAGCAGTACTTC | CASSLIPDRRGEQYF
TRBJ2-1 | TRBV5-6 | TRBD1 | NA | TGTGCCAGCAGCTTGTTAGGGGACAGGGGTACTGGCTACAATGAGCAGTTCTTC | CASSLLGDRGTGYNEQFF
TRBJ2-1 | TRBV6-5 | TRBD2 | NA | TGTGCCAGCAGGGAGGGTATCTTCGCGGGGGATGAGCAGTTCTTC | CASREGIFAGDEQFF
TRBJ1-5 | TRBV30 | NA | NA | TGTGCCTGGAGTGACAGGTTTGATCAGCCCCAGCATTTT | CAWSDRFDQPQHF
TRBJ2-3 | TRBV19 | TRBD1 | NA | TGTGCCAGTAGATCGCCCGGGGACAGGGGCACAGATACGCAGTATTTT | CASRSPGDRGTDTQYF
TRBJ2-7 | TRBV24-1 | TRBD1 | NA | TGTGCCACCAGTGATAACTCCGGGACAGGGGTTGAAGGGCAGTACTTC | CATSDNSGTGVEGQYF
TRBJ1-5 | TRBV7-2 | NA | NA | TGTGCCAGCAGCCGCGGGGGCTATCCTGATCAGCCCCAGCATTTT | CASSRGGYPDQPQHF
TRBJ2-7 | TRBV6-5 | NA | NA | TGTGCCAGCAATCAACTGACTGGCGAGCAGTACTTC | CASNQLTGEQYF
TRBJ2-2 | TRBV11-2 | NA | NA | TGTGCCAGCAGCGATCTTGTTGGGGGGGCCTCTGGGGAGCTGTTTTTT | CASSDLVGGASGELFF
TRBJ2-1 | TRBV5-1 | TRBD2 | few | TGCGCCAGCAGCTTCCAAGGACTAGCGTCCTACAATGAGCAGTTCTTC | CASSFQGLASYNEQFF
TRBJ2-1 | TRBV18 | TRBD2 | NA | TGTGCCAGCTCACGGACTAGCGGGGGCAATGAGCAGTTCTTC | CASSRTSGGNEQFF